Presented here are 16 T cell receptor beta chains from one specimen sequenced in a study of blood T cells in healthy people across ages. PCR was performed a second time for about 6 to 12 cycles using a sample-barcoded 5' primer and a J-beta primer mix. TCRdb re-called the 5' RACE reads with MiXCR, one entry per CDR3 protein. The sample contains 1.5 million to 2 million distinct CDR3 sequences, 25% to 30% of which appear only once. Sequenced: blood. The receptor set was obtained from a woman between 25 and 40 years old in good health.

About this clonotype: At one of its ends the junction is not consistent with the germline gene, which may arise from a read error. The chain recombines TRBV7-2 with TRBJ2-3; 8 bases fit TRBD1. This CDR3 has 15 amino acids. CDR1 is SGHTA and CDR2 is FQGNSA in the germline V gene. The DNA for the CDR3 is TGTGCCAGCAGCTTCTCCGGACAGGGAGGCGATACGCGGTATTTT. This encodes CASSFSGQGGDTRYF. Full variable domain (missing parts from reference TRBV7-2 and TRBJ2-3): GAGVSQSPSNKVTEKGKDVELRCDPISGHTALYWYRQSLGQGLEFLIYFQGNSAPDKSGLPSDRFSAERTGGSVSTLTIQRTQQEDSAVYLCASSFSGQGGDTRYFGPGTRLTVL.

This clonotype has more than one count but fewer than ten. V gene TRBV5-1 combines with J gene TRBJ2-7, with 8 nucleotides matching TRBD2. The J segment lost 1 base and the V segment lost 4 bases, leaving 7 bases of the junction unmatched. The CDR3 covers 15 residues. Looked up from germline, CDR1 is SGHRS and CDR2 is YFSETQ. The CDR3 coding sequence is TGCGCCAGCAGCCCAAGCGGGAGAATATCCTACGAGCAGTACTTC. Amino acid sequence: CASSPSGRISYEQYF.

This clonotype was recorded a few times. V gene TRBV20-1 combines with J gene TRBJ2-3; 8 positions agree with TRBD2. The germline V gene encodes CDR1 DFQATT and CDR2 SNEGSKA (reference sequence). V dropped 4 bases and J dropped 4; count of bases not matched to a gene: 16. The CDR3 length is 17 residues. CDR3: CSANRLAGGTQADTQYF. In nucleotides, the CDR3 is TGCAGTGCTAACCGACTCGCGGGAGGTACCCAAGCAGATACGCAGTATTTT.

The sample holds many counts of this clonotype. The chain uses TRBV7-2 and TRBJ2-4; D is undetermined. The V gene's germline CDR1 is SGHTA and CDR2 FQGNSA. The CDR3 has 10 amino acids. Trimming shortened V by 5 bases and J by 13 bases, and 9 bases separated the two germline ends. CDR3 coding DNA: TGTGCCAGCAGCGGGAATGGGCAGTACTTC. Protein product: CASSGNGQYF.

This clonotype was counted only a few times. The CDR3 region is CSVERQSEAFF. CDR3 bases: TGCAGCGTTGAACGGCAGTCTGAAGCTTTCTTT. The J gene is TRBJ1-1, the V gene TRBV29-1; the D is unclear. This CDR3 is built from 11 residues. V was cut by 2 bases and J by 6 bases, with 7 bases left in between. CDR1 is SQVTM, CDR2 ANQGSEA, per germline.

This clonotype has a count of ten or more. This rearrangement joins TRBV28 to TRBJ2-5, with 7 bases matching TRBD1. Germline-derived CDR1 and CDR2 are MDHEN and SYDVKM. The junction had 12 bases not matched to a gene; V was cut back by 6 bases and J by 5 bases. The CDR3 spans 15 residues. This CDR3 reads CASRPRVGGRETQYF. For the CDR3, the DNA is TGTGCCAGCAGACCACGGGTAGGGGGCCGGGAGACCCAGTACTTC.

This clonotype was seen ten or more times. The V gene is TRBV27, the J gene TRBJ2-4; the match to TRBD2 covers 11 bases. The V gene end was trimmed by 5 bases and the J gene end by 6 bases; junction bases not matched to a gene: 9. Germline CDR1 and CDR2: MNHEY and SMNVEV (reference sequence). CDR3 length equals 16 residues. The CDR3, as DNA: TGTGCCAGCAGTCCGTACCAAGGACTAGCGGGAAACATTCAGTACTTC. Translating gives CASSPYQGLAGNIQYF.

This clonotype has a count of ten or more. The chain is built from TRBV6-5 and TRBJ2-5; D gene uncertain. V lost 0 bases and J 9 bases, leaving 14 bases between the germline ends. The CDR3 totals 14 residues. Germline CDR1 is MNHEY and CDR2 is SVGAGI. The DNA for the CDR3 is TGTGCCAGCAGTTACTCGAGTGACCCCCAAGCCCAGTACTTC. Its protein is CASSYSSDPQAQYF.

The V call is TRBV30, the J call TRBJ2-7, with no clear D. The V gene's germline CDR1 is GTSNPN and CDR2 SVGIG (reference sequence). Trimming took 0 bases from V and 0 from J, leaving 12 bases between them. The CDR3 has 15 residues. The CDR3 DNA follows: TGTGCCTGGAGTGTATTCCCCGAGAGCTCCTACGAGCAGTACTTC. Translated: CAWSVFPESSYEQYF.

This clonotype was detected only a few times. In nucleotides, the CDR3 is TGTGCCAGCACCACTTCACGTACCCGGGACCCCCCGCCGGAGTATTTT. This codes for CASTTSRTRDPPPEYF. The chain uses TRBV5-6 and TRBJ2-3; the D call may be TRBD1 or TRBD2 (5 bases each). Per the germline V gene, CDR1 is SGHDT and CDR2 is YYEEEE. The V gene lost 6 bases and the J gene lost 13 bases, with 30 bases spanning the gap. This CDR3 is built from 16 residues. Combining the CDR3 with reference TRBV5-6 and TRBJ2-3 gives the whole variable domain DAGVTQSPTHLIKTRGQQVTLRCSPKSGHDTVSWYQQALGQGPQFIFQYYEEEERQRGNFPDRFSGHQFPNYSSELNVNALLLGDSALYLCASTTSRTRDPPPEYFGPGTRLTVL.

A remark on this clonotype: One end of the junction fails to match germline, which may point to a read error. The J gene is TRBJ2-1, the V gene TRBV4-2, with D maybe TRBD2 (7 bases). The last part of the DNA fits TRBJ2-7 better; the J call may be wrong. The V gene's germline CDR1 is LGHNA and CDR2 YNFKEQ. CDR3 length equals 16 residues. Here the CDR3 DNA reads TGTGCCAGCGGCCACCCCGAGGGGGGGCTTTCGGTCGAGCAGTACTTC. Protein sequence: CASGHPEGGLSVEQYF.

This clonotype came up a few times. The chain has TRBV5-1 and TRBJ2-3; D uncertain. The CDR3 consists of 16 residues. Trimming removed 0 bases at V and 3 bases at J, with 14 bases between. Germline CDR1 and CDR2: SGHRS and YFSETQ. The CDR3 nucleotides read TGCGCCAGCAGCTTGGATGGAGCCTCGAAAACAGATACGCAGTATTTT. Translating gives CASSLDGASKTDTQYF.

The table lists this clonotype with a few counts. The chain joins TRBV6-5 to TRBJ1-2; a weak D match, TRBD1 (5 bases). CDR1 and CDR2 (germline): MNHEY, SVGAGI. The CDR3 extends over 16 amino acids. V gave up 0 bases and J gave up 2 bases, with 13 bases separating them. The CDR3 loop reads CASSYSDPRGNYGYTF. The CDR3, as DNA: TGTGCCAGCAGTTACTCGGATCCACGGGGGAACTATGGCTACACCTTC.

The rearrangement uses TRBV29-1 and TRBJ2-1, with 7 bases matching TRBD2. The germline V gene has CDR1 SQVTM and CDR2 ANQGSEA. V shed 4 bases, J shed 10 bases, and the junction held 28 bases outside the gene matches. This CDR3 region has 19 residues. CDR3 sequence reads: CSVVRLVWRERVSSYEQFF. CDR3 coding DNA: TGCAGCGTTGTTCGGCTCGTCTGGCGGGAGAGGGTTAGCTCCTACGAGCAGTTCTTC.

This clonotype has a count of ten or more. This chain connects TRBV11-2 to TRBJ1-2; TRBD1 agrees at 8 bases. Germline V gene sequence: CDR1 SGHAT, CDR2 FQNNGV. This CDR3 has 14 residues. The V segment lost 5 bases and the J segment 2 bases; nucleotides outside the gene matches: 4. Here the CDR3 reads CASSPDRDNYGYTF. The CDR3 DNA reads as TGTGCCAGCAGCCCGGACAGGGACAACTATGGCTACACCTTC.

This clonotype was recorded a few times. CDR3 DNA: TGCAGTGCGTGGGGGACAGGAAAAAATGAGCAGTTCTTC. Protein product: CSAWGTGKNEQFF. The chain recombines TRBV20-1 with TRBJ2-1; 8 bases agree with TRBD1. This CDR3 spans 13 amino acids. Unmatched junction bases numbered 8, after V lost 6 bases and J lost 7 bases. Germline-derived CDR1 and CDR2 are DFQATT and SNEGSKA (reference sequence).